One TCR beta chain is described in this entry. An end of the junction differs from the germline gene, which may be a read error. This entry belongs to a study of patients and donors after allogeneic stem cell transplantation. MiXCR, run by TCRdb on the RT-PCR reads, gives a single entry per CDR3 protein. The sample yields about a million distinct CDR3 sequences, roughly 18% seen once. The length of the CDR3 is 14 residues. Per germline, CDR1 LGHDT and CDR2 YNNKEL (reference sequence). This sequence originates from a human donor who was either an allogeneic HSCT recipient or a stem cell or donor lymphocyte infusion donor (not recorded which). It is not recorded whose cells these are; they may come from a transplant donor. Sequenced material: blood, either unsorted or a sorted T cell fraction (not recorded which). The chain links TRBV3-1 to TRBJ2-1; 7 bases map to TRBD1. CDR3 sequence: CVSSHRGTYNEQFF. CDR3 nucleotide sequence: TGTGTCAGCAGTCACAGGGGCACCTACAATGAGCAGTTCTTC.